The clone carrying this T cell receptor beta chain appeared many times. TCRdb fed the 5' RACE reads into MiXCR, producing one record per CDR3 protein. The repertoire holds under 500,000 distinct CDR3 sequences, around 15% seen once, with around 0.98% in the top ten. Every donor was a healthy Caucasian. The CDR3 runs to 13 residues. With 0 bases removed from V and 8 bases from J, the gap between germline ends came to 11 bases. Germline CDR1 SGHRS, CDR2 YFSETQ. The data are from a study of identical twins. The data also belong to a second study, concerning yellow fever vaccine responses in identical twins. That work states: Twins' vaccine T cell response reportedly seemed partly convergent, partly personalized.

The V gene is TRBV5-1, the J gene TRBJ1-2; no reliable D call. The clonotype was recovered from a woman aged 18-29 years in good health. Sequencing was done on a sample of CD4+ T cells sorted from blood. The CDR3 nucleotides are TGCGCCAGCAGCTTGGAGGTGACGCGGGGCTACACCTTC. This gives the protein CASSLEVTRGYTF.